The rows below give T cell receptor beta chains drawn from one sample of a study of blood T cell repertoires in COVID-19. Sequenced by immunoSEQ multiplex PCR; TCRdb stores in-frame clones only, minus some. In the table there are approximately 77,000 clones, more than 70% of which are singletons. Sequenced sample: peripheral blood. The receptors shown here come from a man aged 70 or older with active or convalescent COVID-19. CDR3s include the opening cysteine and the closing phenylalanine or tryptophan. A D gene is named only where the DNA matches it firmly. Some rows have no size entry. The others give once, few or many, or a class for an expanded clone.

>TRBV3-1/TRBV3-2|TRBJ2-1|.|.
TGTGCCAGCAGCCGCACCCGGCGCGGTGAGCAGTTCTTC
CASSRTRRGEQFF
>TRBV9|TRBJ2-1|many|.
TGTGCCAGCAGCGTAGGAGGAGGGTTCCTCTTTGAGCAGTTCTTC
CASSVGGGFLFEQFF
>TRBV3-1/TRBV3-2|TRBJ2-7|.|TRBD1
TGTGCCAGCAGCCAGCAAACTTGGGACAGGGGATCGGTCGAGCAGTACTTC
CASSQQTWDRGSVEQYF
>TRBV4-1|TRBJ1-3|.|.
TGCGCCAGCAGCCAAGGTGGGGCCCGGTTGCGCTCTGGAAACACCATATATTTT
CASSQGGARLRSGNTIYF
>TRBV2|TRBJ1-1|.|.
TGTGCCAGCAGTGAATCCGGGACAGAAGCTTTCTTT
CASSESGTEAFF
>TRBV28|TRBJ1-3|.|.
TGTGCCAGCACCTCCGGGGGGTCTGGAAACACCATATATTTT
CASTSGGSGNTIYF
>TRBV19|TRBJ1-1|.|TRBD1
TGTGCCAGTAGGGGACAGCCGAACACTGAAGCTTTCTTT
CASRGQPNTEAFF
>TRBV29-1|TRBJ1-4|.|TRBD1
TGCAGCGTCAATAACAGGGGGGCGAATGAAAAACTGTTTTTT
CSVNNRGANEKLFF
>TRBV21-1|TRBJ2-7|medium-sized|.
TGTGCCAGAAGTGACAAGGGGCCTACCTACGAGCAGTACTTC
CARSDKGPTYEQYF
>TRBV5-1|TRBJ2-1|.|.
TGCGCCTCCCAGATTCAGGACAATGAGCAGTTCTTC
CASQIQDNEQFF
>TRBV29-1|TRBJ2-7|.|.
TGCAGCGTACGGGACTTCACCTACGAGCAGTACTTC
CSVRDFTYEQYF
>TRBV7-9|TRBJ2-7|once|TRBD2
TGTGCCAGCAGCCACCCTAGCGGCTCCTACGAGCAGTACTTC
CASSHPSGSYEQYF
>TRBV6-2/TRBV6-3|TRBJ1-5|.|.
TGTGCCAGCAGTTACGTTAGGGGCGCGTCAAGCAATCAGCCCCAGCATTTT
CASSYVRGASSNQPQHF
>TRBV7-2|TRBJ1-2|once|.
TGTGCCAGCAGCTTCCAAGGACAGACCGCCCACTATGGCTACACCTTC
CASSFQGQTAHYGYTF
>TRBV5-1|TRBJ1-5|.|.
TGCGCCAGCAGCTTGGACGGGAGGGATAGGCAGCCCCAGCATTTT
CASSLDGRDRQPQHF
>TRBV10-1|TRBJ2-2|.|.
TGCGCCAGCAGTCGGGAGAGGGGCAACACCGGGGAGCTGTTTTTT
CASSRERGNTGELFF
>TRBV30|TRBJ1-1|many|.
TGTGCCTGGAGTGTTAGTGTGAACACTGAAGCTTTCTTT
CAWSVSVNTEAFF
>TRBV10-3|TRBJ2-7|.|TRBD1
TGTGCCATCAGTGCGGGACAGGGGGCGTACGAGCAGTACTTC
CAISAGQGAYEQYF
>TRBV24-1|TRBJ2-2|.|.
TGTGCCACCAGTCCCCAAGGGACACGGCAACCCGGGGAGCTGTTTTTT
CATSPQGTRQPGELFF
>TRBV11-2|TRBJ2-1|.|TRBD2
TGTGCCAGCAGCTTTTCCGGGGGGGCCGAGGAGCAGTTCTTC
CASSFSGGAEEQFF
>TRBV12-5|TRBJ2-6|.|TRBD1
TGTGCTAGTGGTTTAGTGGACAGGGCAAGAGGGGCCAACGTCCTGACTTTC
CASGLVDRARGANVLTF
>TRBV19|TRBJ1-2|.|TRBD1
TGTGCCAGTAGCCAACGACAGGGTCGGGGACTCTATGGCTACACCTTC
CASSQRQGRGLYGYTF
>TRBV19|TRBJ1-5|.|.
TGTGCCAGTAGTATAGGCGGCAGCCGCTCGGGTCAGCCCCAGCATTTT
CASSIGGSRSGQPQHF
>TRBV28|TRBJ1-4|.|.
TGTGCCAGCAGTTTCAGTGCTGGAGCAACTAATGAAAAACTGTTTTTT
CASSFSAGATNEKLFF
>TRBV10-2|TRBJ2-7|.|TRBD1
TGCGCCAGCAGTCCCTCGGTGGGGGACAGAGGCGACGAGCAGTACTTC
CASSPSVGDRGDEQYF
>TRBV28|TRBJ2-1|once|.
TGTGCCAGCAGTTTATCGCGGTACCCCTACAATGAGCAGTTCTTC
CASSLSRYPYNEQFF
>TRBV12-3/TRBV12-4|TRBJ1-2|.|.
TGTGCCAACAGTTCAGGGGACTATGGCTACACCTTC
CANSSGDYGYTF
>TRBV11-2|TRBJ1-5|.|.
TGTGCCAGCAGCTTAGAGGAGGTAGGGCAGCCCCAGCATTTT
CASSLEEVGQPQHF
>TRBV11-2|TRBJ2-1|.|.
TGTGCCAGCAGCTTATGGAGGGGGCACAATGAGCAGTTCTTC
CASSLWRGHNEQFF
>TRBV10-3|TRBJ1-3|.|.
TGTGCCATCGGTCAGGAGGTAATTGGAAACACCATATATTTT
CAIGQEVIGNTIYF
>TRBV19|TRBJ2-7|.|.
TGTGCCAGTAGTAGGGGGCGCGTCGACGAGCAGTACTTC
CASSRGRVDEQYF
>TRBV24-1|TRBJ2-7|.|.
TGTGCCACCCTCAGTCACAGGGTGACCTACGAGCAGTACTTC
CATLSHRVTYEQYF
>TRBV19|TRBJ1-5|.|.
TGTGCCAGTAGTGGAGGGAATCAGCCCCAGCATTTT
CASSGGNQPQHF
>TRBV25-1|TRBJ2-1|.|.
TGTGCCAGCAGTGAATATGAGGACTACCAGTTCTTC
CASSEYEDYQFF
>TRBV7-9|TRBJ1-2|few|.
TGTGCCAGCACCCAGTCCGACTATGGCTACACCTTC
CASTQSDYGYTF
>TRBV3-1/TRBV3-2|TRBJ2-7|.|.
TGTGCCAGCAGCCAAATGAACGTAGGGGGTATGTACGAGCAGTACTTC
CASSQMNVGGMYEQYF
>TRBV29-1|TRBJ1-1|many|.
TGCAGCGTTAGTGGGGGCGGAACTGAAGCTTTCTTT
CSVSGGGTEAFF
>TRBV5-1|TRBJ2-2|few|.
TGCGCCAGCAGCTTGGCTCAGGGAATCGACACCGGGGAGCTGTTTTTT
CASSLAQGIDTGELFF
>TRBV12-1|TRBJ2-7|.|.
TGTGCCAGCAGCTTTCTCGGGGGAGGGGACGAGCAGTACTTC
CASSFLGGGDEQYF
>TRBV7-3|TRBJ2-1|.|TRBD2
TGTGCCAGCAGTCCAGGACTAGCGGGGGGTCATGAGCAGTTCTTC
CASSPGLAGGHEQFF
>TRBV28|TRBJ1-2|.|TRBD1
TGTGCCAGCAGACGGACAGGGATTGACGGCTACACCTTC
CASRRTGIDGYTF
>TRBV18|TRBJ1-5|.|.
TGTGCCAGCTCACCCCGGAGAAACGATCAGCCCCAGCATTTT
CASSPRRNDQPQHF
>TRBV2|TRBJ2-5|.|.
TGTGCCAGCAGTGATGGACAGAAAGAGACCCAGTACTTC
CASSDGQKETQYF
>TRBV7-2|TRBJ1-6|.|.
TGTGCCAGCAGCTCAGTGGGGGGATTCGGGAATTCACCCCTCCACTTT
CASSSVGGFGNSPLHF
>TRBV6-5|TRBJ1-3|few|TRBD1
TGTGCCAGCAGGGGGACAGGGCGTGGAAACACCATATATTTT
CASRGTGRGNTIYF
>TRBV2|TRBJ2-3|.|.
TGTGCCAGCATTCGATCGGGGGAGCAGTATTTT
CASIRSGEQYF
>TRBV28|TRBJ1-6|.|.
TGTGCCAGCAGAAGTGTGGGCAATTCACCCCTCCACTTT
CASRSVGNSPLHF
>TRBV28|TRBJ1-2|once|.
TGTGCCAGTTACTTAGGGGGTGGGGGCCCTAACTATGGCTACACCTTC
CASYLGGGGPNYGYTF
>TRBV1|TRBJ2-3|.|.
TGCACCAGCAGCCAGGATAGCGGGGGAGGAATCACAGATACGCAGTATTTT
CTSSQDSGGGITDTQYF
>TRBV6-1|TRBJ1-5|.|.
TGTGCCAGCAGTGAACAAGGCAGCGGACAGCCCCAGCATTTT
CASSEQGSGQPQHF
>TRBV10-1|TRBJ1-5|once|.
TGCGCCAGCAGTGGGACCATCCAGGGACCCCAGCATTTT
CASSGTIQGPQHF